This T cell receptor (beta chain) was recorded in a study of OX40 agonist ivuxolimab in advanced cancers. Across the study: The study reported partial responses in three patients: one hepatocellular carcinoma, two cutaneous melanoma. Whole-study results and caveats: Undetermined was the antigen specificity of the expanded peripheral T cells. At 0.1 to 3.0 mg/kg, CD4+ and CD8+ blood T cells expanded clonally by week 6.

V was shortened by 7 bases and J by 0 bases, with 16 bases between the two germline ends. Per germline, CDR1 MNHEY and CDR2 SVGAGI. CDR3 size: 15 residues. Assay: immunoSEQ multiplex PCR; the TCRdb copy retains only in-frame clones and omits some. The table has tens of thousands of clones, 85% to 90% seen once. Worth noting for this clone: Its antigen is currently unknown.

This sample comprised CD4+ or CD8+ T cells sorted from blood, obtained in a trial of the OX40 agonist ivuxolimab. V gene TRBV6-5 combines with J gene TRBJ2-7; no clear D. This TCR derives from an adult with an advanced solid tumor such as melanoma, head and neck, liver or kidney cancer. CDR3 DNA: TGTGCCAGCAACCAACTGGGTCTTAGCTCCTACGAGCAGTACTTC. This codes for CASNQLGLSSYEQYF.